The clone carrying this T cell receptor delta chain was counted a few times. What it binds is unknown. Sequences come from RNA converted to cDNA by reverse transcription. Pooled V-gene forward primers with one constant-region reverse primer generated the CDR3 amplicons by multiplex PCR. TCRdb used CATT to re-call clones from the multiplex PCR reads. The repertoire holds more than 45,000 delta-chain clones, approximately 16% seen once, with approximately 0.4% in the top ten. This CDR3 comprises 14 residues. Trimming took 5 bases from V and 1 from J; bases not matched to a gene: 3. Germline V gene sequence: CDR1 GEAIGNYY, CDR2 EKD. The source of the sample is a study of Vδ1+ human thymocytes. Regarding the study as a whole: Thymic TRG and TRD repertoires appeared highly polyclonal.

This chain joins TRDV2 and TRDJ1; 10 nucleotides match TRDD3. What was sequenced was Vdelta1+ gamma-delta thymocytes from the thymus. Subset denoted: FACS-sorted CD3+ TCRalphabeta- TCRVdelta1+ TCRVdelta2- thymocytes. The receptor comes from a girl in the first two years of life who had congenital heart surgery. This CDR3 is CACVVGDTTDKLIF. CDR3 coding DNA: TGTGCCTGTGTAGTGGGGGATACCACCGATAAACTCATCTTT.